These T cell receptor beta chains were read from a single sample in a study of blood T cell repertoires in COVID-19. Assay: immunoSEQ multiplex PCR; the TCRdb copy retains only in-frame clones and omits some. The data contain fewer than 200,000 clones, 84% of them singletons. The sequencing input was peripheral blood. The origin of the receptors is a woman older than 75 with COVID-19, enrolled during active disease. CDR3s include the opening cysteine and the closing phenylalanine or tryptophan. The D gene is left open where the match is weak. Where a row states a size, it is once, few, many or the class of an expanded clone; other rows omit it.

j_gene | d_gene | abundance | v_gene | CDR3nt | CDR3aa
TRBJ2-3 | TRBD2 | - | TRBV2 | TGTGCCAGCACTTTGGGGCTAGCGGTGGATACGCAGTATTTT | CASTLGLAVDTQYF
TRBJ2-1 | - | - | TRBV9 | TGTGCCAGCAGCGCCGGGACTTTCTCCTACAATGAGCAGTTCTTC | CASSAGTFSYNEQFF
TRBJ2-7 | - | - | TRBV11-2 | TGTGCCAGCAGCTTAGACGGGGTGATCTACGAGCAGTACTTC | CASSLDGVIYEQYF
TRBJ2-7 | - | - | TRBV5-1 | TGCGCCAGCAGCTTGGGTGGGAGTACTCTTTGGGAGCAGTACTTC | CASSLGGSTLWEQYF
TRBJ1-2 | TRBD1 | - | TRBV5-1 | TGCGCCAGCAGTTCTGGACAGGGAAGAGCTCGTGACTATGGCTACACCTTC | CASSSGQGRARDYGYTF
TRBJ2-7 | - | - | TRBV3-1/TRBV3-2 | TGTGCCAGCAGTCTCTCCTACGAGCAGTACTTC | CASSLSYEQYF
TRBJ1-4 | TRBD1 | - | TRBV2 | TGTGCCAGCAGGGGCCAGGGGGCGGGGGACGAAAAACTGTTTTTT | CASRGQGAGDEKLFF
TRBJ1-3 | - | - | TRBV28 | TGTGCCAGCGGGACACCGAGCTCTGGAAACACCATATATTTT | CASGTPSSGNTIYF
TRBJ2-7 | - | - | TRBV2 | TGTGCCAGTTTTCAGGCACGTAATACCATCTACGAGCAGTACTTC | CASFQARNTIYEQYF
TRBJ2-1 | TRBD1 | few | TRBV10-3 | TGTGCCATCAGTGACGGACAGGGAACCTACAATGAGCAGTTCTTC | CAISDGQGTYNEQFF
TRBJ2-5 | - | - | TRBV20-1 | TGCAGTGCTAGTCACTACGGAGGGTCGGAGACCCAGTACTTC | CSASHYGGSETQYF
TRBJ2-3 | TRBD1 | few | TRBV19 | TGTGCCAGTAGTTCCCTCGGGACAGGTGGTGTAGGAGGTTGGGATACGCAGTATTTT | CASSSLGTGGVGGWDTQYF
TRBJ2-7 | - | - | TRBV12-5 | TGTGCTAGTGGTTTGGTAGCAGGGGTGTCCTTC | CASGLVAGVSF
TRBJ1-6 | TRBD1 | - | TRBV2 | TGTGCCAGCAGTGGGACACAGGGGCCTAATTCACCCCTCCACTTT | CASSGTQGPNSPLHF
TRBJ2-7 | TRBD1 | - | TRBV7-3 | TGTGCCAGCAGCTTATGGGCGGTCACTACCGGACAGGGGAAGCGTGACGAGCAGTACTTC | CASSLWAVTTGQGKRDEQYF
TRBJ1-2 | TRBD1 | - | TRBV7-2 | TGTGCCAGCAGCTTAGAGACAGGGAATGGCTACACCTTC | CASSLETGNGYTF
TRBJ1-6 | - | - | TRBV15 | TGTGCCACCAGCAGAGTGGGCCAGTATAATTCACCCCTCCACTTT | CATSRVGQYNSPLHF
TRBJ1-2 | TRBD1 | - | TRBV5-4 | TGTGCCAGCAGCCCGACAGGGGCCGACTATGGCTACACCTTC | CASSPTGADYGYTF
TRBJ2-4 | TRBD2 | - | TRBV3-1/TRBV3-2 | TGTGCCAGCAGCCAAGGCACGGGACTAGCGGGAATAGCCAAAAACATTCAGTACTTC | CASSQGTGLAGIAKNIQYF
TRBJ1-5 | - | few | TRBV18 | TGTGCCAGCTCCCGGAACGGGGGGGGCAATCAGCCCCAGCATTTT | CASSRNGGGNQPQHF
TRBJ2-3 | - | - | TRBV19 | TGTGCCAGTAGTACCCAAGCCTCCACAGATACGCAGTATTTT | CASSTQASTDTQYF
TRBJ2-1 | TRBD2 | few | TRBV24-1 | TGTGCCACCAGTAGCGGGAGAGATCCCTACAATGAGCAGTTCTTC | CATSSGRDPYNEQFF
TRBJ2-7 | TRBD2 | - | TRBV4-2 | TGTGCCAGCAGCCAAGATCTGGAGGGCGGGAGGGTCAACGAGCAGTACTTC | CASSQDLEGGRVNEQYF
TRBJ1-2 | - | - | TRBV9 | TGTGCCAGCAGCGTGTCGGAGGGATATGGCTACACCTTC | CASSVSEGYGYTF
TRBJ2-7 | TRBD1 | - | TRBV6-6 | TGTGCCAGCAGTAGGGACAGAGCCTACGAGCAGTACTTC | CASSRDRAYEQYF
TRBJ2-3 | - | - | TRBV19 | TGTGCCAGTAGCCTAGCGAGCACAGATACGCAGTATTTT | CASSLASTDTQYF
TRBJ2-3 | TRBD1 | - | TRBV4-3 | TGCGCCAGCAGCCAAGATTATTACCCGGGACAGGGCACAGATACGCAGTATTTT | CASSQDYYPGQGTDTQYF
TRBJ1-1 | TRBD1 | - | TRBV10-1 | TGCGCCAGCAGTAAGGACAGGTTCACTGAAGCTTTCTTT | CASSKDRFTEAFF
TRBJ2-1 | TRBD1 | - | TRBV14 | TGTGCCAGCAGAAAGACAGGGAACCAATACAATGAGCAGTTCTTC | CASRKTGNQYNEQFF
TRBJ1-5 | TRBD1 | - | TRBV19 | TGTGCCAGTAGTAACGGGACAGGGGTTTATAGCAATCAGCCCCAGCATTTT | CASSNGTGVYSNQPQHF
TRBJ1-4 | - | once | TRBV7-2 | TGTGCCAGCAGCTTAGGCCGGGTTGAAAAACTGTTTTTT | CASSLGRVEKLFF
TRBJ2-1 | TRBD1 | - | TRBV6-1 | TGTGCCAGCAGTGAAGATGGGACAGGGCCCTACAATGAGCAGTTCTTC | CASSEDGTGPYNEQFF
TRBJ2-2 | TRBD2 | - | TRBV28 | TGTGCCAGCAGTTTGGGAACCGGACTAGCGGGAGGCACCGGGGAGCTGTTTTTT | CASSLGTGLAGGTGELFF
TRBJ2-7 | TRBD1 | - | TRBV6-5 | TGTGCCAGCAGCCGGACAGGGGTCCTTTACTACGAGCAGTACTTC | CASSRTGVLYYEQYF
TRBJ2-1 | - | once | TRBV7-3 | TGTGTCGGCAGGGAGCGGCACTACAATGAGCAGTTCTTC | CVGRERHYNEQFF
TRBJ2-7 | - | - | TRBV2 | TGTGCCGGGACTGGGGGGTTGGCGTACGAGCAGTACTTC | CAGTGGLAYEQYF
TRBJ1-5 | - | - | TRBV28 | TGTGCCAGCAGGAGGAATCAGCCCCAGCATTTT | CASRRNQPQHF
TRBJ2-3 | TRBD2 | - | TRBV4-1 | TGCGCCAGCAGCCAAGCCGGGACTAGGCGAGATACGCAGTATTTT | CASSQAGTRRDTQYF
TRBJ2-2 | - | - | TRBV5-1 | TGCGCAAGCATGGGCAGGGGCAACACCGGGGAGCTGTTTTTT | CASMGRGNTGELFF
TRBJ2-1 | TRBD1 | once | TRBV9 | TGTGCCAGCAGCGCCCGGACAGGGGGAAATGAGCAGTTCTTC | CASSARTGGNEQFF
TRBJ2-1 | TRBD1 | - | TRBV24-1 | TGTGCCACCAGTGATCTGAGGACAGGGGGCAATGAGCAGTTCTTC | CATSDLRTGGNEQFF
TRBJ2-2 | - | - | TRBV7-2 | TGTGCCAGCAGCTTAGCGCCCAGTGGGGGGATCGCCGGGGAGCTGTTTTTT | CASSLAPSGGIAGELFF
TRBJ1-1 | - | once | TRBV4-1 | TGCGCCAGCAGCCAAGGATGGGGGGGCACTGAAGCTTTCTTT | CASSQGWGGTEAFF
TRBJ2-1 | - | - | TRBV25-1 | TGTGCCAGCAGTGATTTATCGGGGAACCTACTAATCGATGAGCAGTTCTTC | CASSDLSGNLLIDEQFF
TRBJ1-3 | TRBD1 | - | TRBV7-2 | TGTGCCAGCAGACTAGGGACAGCCTCTGGAAACACCATATATTTT | CASRLGTASGNTIYF
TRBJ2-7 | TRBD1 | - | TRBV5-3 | TGTGCCAGAAGCTTCGGGTGGGGGACCAGGGGGCGAATCATAGTCTACGAGCAGTACTTC | CARSFGWGTRGRIIVYEQYF
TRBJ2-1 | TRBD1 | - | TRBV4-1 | TGCGCCAGCAGCCAAGATATGGGACAGGGTTTGGAGAGGCTCTTC | CASSQDMGQGLERLF
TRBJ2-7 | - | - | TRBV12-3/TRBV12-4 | TGTGCCAGCAGCACTTCTACGTACTACGAGCAGTACTTC | CASSTSTYYEQYF
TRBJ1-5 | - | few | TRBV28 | TGTGCCAGCAGGGTAAAGTTCGGTAATCAGCCCCAGCATTTT | CASRVKFGNQPQHF
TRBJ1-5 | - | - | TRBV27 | TGTGCCACAGGACAGTTCAATCAGCCCCAGCATTTT | CATGQFNQPQHF
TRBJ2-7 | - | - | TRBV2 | TGTGCTCTTCTAGGCGGCGGGAACGAGCAGTACTTC | CALLGGGNEQYF